These 31 T cell receptor beta chains share one sample of origin, sequenced in a study of CD8+ T cells in alopecia areata. Investigators isolated RNA and reverse transcribed it into cDNA to act as the sequencing template. Some clones are missing from TCRdb's copy, which holds only in-frame ones; the method was immunoSEQ multiplex PCR. This table holds 100,000 to 150,000 clones, 58% found once. Treatment given: oral pan-JAK inhibitor, 5-10 mg twice daily. The sample in question was CD8+ T cells sorted from blood, obtained at week 4, from a patient treated with tofacitinib. These receptor sequences come from a human donor with alopecia areata.

J is TRBJ1-4 and V is TRBV18; D ambiguous. The CDR3 totals 15 residues. The V and J ends lost 2 bases and 4 bases respectively, with 11 bases between them. Germline loops: CDR1 KGHSH, CDR2 LQKENI. The chain's CDR3 is CASSPAPGHNEKLFF. In DNA form, the CDR3 reads TGTGCCAGCTCACCAGCTCCAGGCCATAATGAAAAACTGTTTTTT.

This clone turned up a few times. The V call is TRBV5-6, the J call TRBJ1-1; D may be TRBD1 (5 bases). CDR3 length equals 13 residues. Deletions cut 2 bases from V and 8 bases from J, with 13 bases between. CDR1 SGHDT and CDR2 YYEEEE come from the germline V gene. The CDR3 reads CASSLGAGAEAFF. Here the CDR3 DNA reads TGTGCCAGCAGCTTAGGCGCCGGGGCCGAAGCTTTCTTT.

The V gene is TRBV15, the J gene TRBJ1-2; D is ambiguous. V was clipped by 5 bases and J by 4 bases, with 11 bases between them. This CDR3 is built from 13 residues. Germline CDR1 and CDR2: LNHNV and YYDKDF (reference sequence). The CDR3 DNA reads as TGTGCCACCAGCGGTGGGCAACTCTATGGCTACACCTTC. This translates into CATSGGQLYGYTF.

Here the CDR3 reads CASSENIEQFF. The DNA of the CDR3 is TGTGCCAGCAGCGAGAATATAGAGCAGTTCTTC. The genes are TRBV7-9 and TRBJ2-1; D gene uncertain. The CDR3 extends over 11 amino acids. Trimming cost V 5 bases and J 10 bases, with 9 bases left between them. CDR1 and CDR2 (germline): SEHNR, FQNEAQ (reference sequence).

This clone was observed a few times. The gene calls are TRBV27 and TRBJ2-7; maybe TRBD1 (6 bases). The V gene lost 6 bases and the J gene lost 7 bases, with 10 bases spanning the gap. CDR1 MNHEY and CDR2 SMNVEV come from the germline V gene (reference sequence). The CDR3 has 11 amino acids. CDR3 bases: TGTGCCAGCAGCACAGGGTTTGAGCAGTACTTC. Amino acid sequence: CASSTGFEQYF.

This clone has more than one count but fewer than ten. The genes are TRBV25-1 and TRBJ2-7; no clear D gene. V was cut by 5 bases and J by 4 bases, with 3 bases left in between. Germline values: CDR1 MGHDK, CDR2 SYGVNS. There are 10 residues in the CDR3. The CDR3 DNA reads as TGTGCCAGCAGTTCGTACGAGCAGTACTTC. Protein product: CASSSYEQYF.

V is TRBV7-8 and J is TRBJ1-2; D is unclear. This CDR3 is 12 amino acids long. The germline CDR1 and CDR2 sequences are SGHVS and FQNEAQ. V was clipped by 1 base and J by 4 bases, with 4 bases between them. The CDR3 coding sequence is TGTGCCAGCAGCTTAGGAGGCTATGGCTACACCTTC. Its protein is CASSLGGYGYTF.

A few counts support this clone. Here the CDR3 reads CSVELGGPPQETQYF. DNA of the CDR3: TGCAGCGTTGAACTAGGTGGGCCCCCTCAAGAGACCCAGTACTTC. This chain connects TRBV29-1 to TRBJ2-5; D unresolved. Germline CDR1 reads SQVTM; CDR2 reads ANQGSEA. Trimming removed 2 bases from V and 2 bases from J, with 15 bases in between. CDR3 length: 15 residues.

The chain couples TRBV30 to TRBJ2-6; D possibly corresponds to TRBD2 (5 bases). Germline loops: CDR1 GTSNPN, CDR2 SVGIG (reference sequence). The CDR3 is made up of 18 amino acids. V dropped 4 bases and J dropped 2 bases, with 21 bases sitting between them. The CDR3 sequence: CAWTGPRDRLTGANVLTF. In nucleotides, the CDR3 is TGTGCCTGGACCGGACCTCGGGATCGTCTTACTGGGGCCAACGTCCTGACTTTC.

The chain employs TRBV29-1 and TRBJ1-2; TRBD1 agrees at 9 bases. The trim removed 6 bases at V and 2 bases at J, leaving 10 bases unmatched. The CDR3 has 15 amino acids. Germline-derived CDR1 and CDR2 are SQVTM and ANQGSEA. This chain's CDR3 is CSVGYPGTGNYGYTF. The CDR3 DNA reads TGCAGCGTCGGATACCCCGGGACAGGGAACTATGGCTACACCTTC.

In its sample, this clone was seen once. The genes are TRBV7-6 and TRBJ1-5; 8 bases agree with TRBD1. V lost 5 bases and J lost 4; bases outside the gene matches: 16. CDR3 length: 18 residues. Germline-derived CDR1 and CDR2 are SGHVS and FNYEAQ. CDR3 protein: CASSPLPGQDTRNQPQHF. The DNA of the CDR3 is TGTGCCAGCAGCCCGCTCCCGGGACAGGACACGAGAAATCAGCCCCAGCATTTT.

The chain uses TRBV2 and TRBJ1-5, with no clear D. CDR1 and CDR2 (germline): SNHLY, FYNNEI. Trimming cost V 2 bases and J 5 bases, with 13 bases left between them. The CDR3 runs to 15 residues. CDR3 sequence reads: CASSEKGGVYQPQHF. CDR3 nucleotide sequence: TGTGCCAGCAGTGAAAAGGGAGGCGTGTATCAGCCCCAGCATTTT.

The rearrangement uses TRBV29-1 and TRBJ2-1; D gene uncertain. Germline V gene data show CDR1 as SQVTM and CDR2 as ANQGSEA. This CDR3 is 12 amino acids long. V lost 2 bases, J lost 4 bases, and 6 bases lay in between. This CDR3 is CSVEPQYNEQFF. Written as DNA, the CDR3 is TGCAGCGTTGAACCCCAGTACAATGAGCAGTTCTTC.

This sequence joins TRBV5-1 and TRBJ1-2, with 8 nucleotides matching TRBD1. V was pared by 1 base and J by 0 bases, with 17 bases of the junction left unmatched. CDR1 and CDR2 from the germline V gene are SGHRS and YFSETQ. This CDR3 contains 20 residues. CDR3 DNA: TGCGCCAGCAGCTTGCGACACCCGGACAGGGAGTCACCGACTAACTATGGCTACACCTTC. Its translation is CASSLRHPDRESPTNYGYTF.

The table lists this clone with a few counts. The chain joins TRBV5-4 to TRBJ2-5; perhaps D is TRBD1 or TRBD2 (6 bases each). Germline assignment: CDR1 SGHNT and CDR2 YYREEE (reference sequence). The CDR3 has 14 amino acids. V lost 1 base and J 5 bases, leaving 12 bases between the germline ends. The CDR3, as DNA: TGTGCCAGCAGCTTGTGGGGGGCGTGGGAGACCCAGTACTTC. Protein product: CASSLWGAWETQYF.

The chain is built from TRBV9 and TRBJ2-3; D tentatively fits TRBD1 or TRBD2 (5 bases each). Germline assignment: CDR1 SGDLS and CDR2 YYNGEE. Trimming removed 4 bases from V and 0 bases from J, with 21 bases in between. There are 18 residues in the CDR3. The CDR3 sequence is CASSSSPHRGGSTDTQYF. The CDR3 region has the DNA TGTGCCAGCAGCAGCAGTCCCCACCGGGGCGGGAGCACAGATACGCAGTATTTT.

This clone was picked up one time. V gene TRBV27 combines with J gene TRBJ1-1, with D maybe TRBD1 (6 bases). V gave up 0 bases and J gave up 0 bases, with 11 bases separating them. Germline CDR1 reads MNHEY; CDR2 reads SMNVEV (reference sequence). The CDR3 consists of 16 residues. The CDR3 loop is CASSLSIGDMNTEAFF. CDR3 nucleotides: TGTGCCAGCAGTTTATCGATTGGGGACATGAACACTGAAGCTTTCTTT.

This clone was detected only once. J is TRBJ2-2 and V is TRBV9, with D perhaps TRBD2 (5 bases). The germline CDR1 and CDR2 sequences are SGDLS and YYNGEE. This CDR3 contains 12 residues. Trimming removed 7 bases at V and 5 bases at J, with 9 bases between. CDR3 residues: CASGGRTGELFF. The CDR3 nucleotides are TGTGCCAGCGGAGGACGGACCGGGGAGCTGTTTTTT.

This chain links TRBV28 with TRBJ1-1; D gene ambiguous. V lost 2 bases to trimming and J lost 5 bases, with 15 bases between them. The CDR3 consists of 15 residues. Germline assignment: CDR1 MDHEN and CDR2 SYDVKM. The CDR3 protein is CASSLPDYFVTEAFF. The CDR3 DNA reads as TGTGCCAGCAGTTTACCGGACTATTTTGTGACTGAAGCTTTCTTT.

The chain recombines TRBV19 with TRBJ2-1, with 8 bases aligning to TRBD1. Losses at the gene ends were 5 bases for V and 6 bases for J; bases not matched to a gene: 6. This CDR3 has 14 residues. Looked up from germline, CDR1 is LNHDA and CDR2 is SQIVND (reference sequence). This CDR3 is CASSPPTGVNEQFF. CDR3 nucleotides: TGTGCCAGTAGTCCCCCGACAGGGGTCAATGAGCAGTTCTTC. The full variable domain, its missing parts supplied by reference TRBV19 and TRBJ2-1, is DGGITQSPKYLFRKEGQNVTLSCEQNLNHDAMYWYRQDPGQGLRLIYYSQIVNDFQKGDIAEGYSVSREKKESFPLTVTSAQKNPTAFYLCASSPPTGVNEQFFGPGTRLTVL.

This clone appeared a few times. A much larger clone lies one base from this, so it may be a read error. The gene calls are TRBV7-2 and TRBJ2-2; D remains ambiguous. Trimming took off 5 bases at V and 3 bases at J, with 4 bases between the two ends. CDR1 is SGHTA, CDR2 FQGNSA, per germline. This CDR3 has 12 residues. CDR3 protein: CASSQDTGELFF. The CDR3 DNA follows: TGTGCCAGCAGCCAAGACACCGGGGAGCTGTTTTTT.

The CDR3 is CASSPRDFHSDTQYF. Written as DNA, the CDR3 is TGTGCCAGCAGTCCTCGGGACTTCCATTCGGATACGCAGTATTTT. The chain carries TRBV6-6 and TRBJ2-3; weak D call: TRBD2 (6 bases). Germline CDR1 MNHNY, CDR2 SVGAGI (reference sequence). CDR3 size: 15 residues. The ends were cut back, 5 bases at V and 6 bases at J, with 18 bases in the middle.

This clone was recorded only once. The chain uses TRBV7-9 and TRBJ1-1; 8 bases line up with TRBD1. This CDR3 contains 13 residues. The V gene's germline CDR1 is SEHNR and CDR2 FQNEAQ (reference sequence). The ends lost 5 bases at V and 8 bases at J; junction bases unmatched: 7. CDR3 in DNA: TGTGCCAGCAGCCCCCCGGGGGACAGGGAAGCTTTCTTT. Translated: CASSPPGDREAFF. Drawing the rest from reference TRBV7-9 and TRBJ1-1, the complete variable domain is DTGVSQNPRHKITKRGQNVTFRCDPISEHNRLYWYRQTLGQGPEFLTYFQNEAQLEKSRLLSDRFSAERPKGSFSTLEIQRTEQGDSAMYLCASSPPGDREAFFGQGTRLTVV.

This clone occurred a few times. This chain joins TRBV30 and TRBJ2-7, with 8 bases matching TRBD1. The CDR3 consists of 15 residues. The V gene end was trimmed by 6 bases and the J gene end by 1 base; junction bases not matched to a gene: 11. Germline CDR1 GTSNPN, CDR2 SVGIG (reference sequence). As DNA, the CDR3 is TGTGCCTGCCTACCGTTCACAGGGGGATCCTACGAGCAGTACTTC. It translates to CACLPFTGGSYEQYF.

This rearrangement joins TRBV29-1 to TRBJ1-1; D is unresolved. The CDR3 is made up of 13 amino acids. Per germline, CDR1 SQVTM and CDR2 ANQGSEA. V gave up 5 bases and J gave up 1 base, with 11 bases separating them. For the CDR3, the DNA is TGCAGCGTTCGTCTGGGCGCGAACACTGAAGCTTTCTTT. This gives the protein CSVRLGANTEAFF.

The rearrangement links TRBV27 to TRBJ2-7; 11 nucleotides agree with TRBD1. Trimming cost V 8 bases and J 9 bases; bases outside gene matches: 18. The CDR3 contains 16 residues. Germline values: CDR1 MNHEY, CDR2 SMNVEV (reference sequence). The CDR3 reads CASSPTGTGGALGQYF. For the CDR3, the DNA is TGTGCCAGCTCTCCTACCGGGACAGGGGGTGCTCTCGGGCAGTACTTC.

This clone was counted once. The genes are TRBV5-4 and TRBJ1-5; perhaps TRBD1 as D (6 bases). This CDR3 is 14 amino acids long. CDR1 is SGHNT and CDR2 is YYREEE in the germline V gene (reference sequence). Trimming removed 4 bases from V and 1 base from J, with 9 bases in between. The CDR3 region is CASSITGSNQPQHF. CDR3 in DNA: TGTGCCAGCAGCATAACAGGGAGCAATCAGCCCCAGCATTTT.

The chain employs TRBV7-9 and TRBJ1-2; TRBD1 is a possible D gene (6 bases). Germline V gene data show CDR1 as SEHNR and CDR2 as FQNEAQ (reference sequence). This CDR3 is 16 amino acids long. Trimming stripped 5 bases from V and 8 bases from J, with 24 bases between. The CDR3 reads CASSDSSAGGAKGYTF. In nucleotides, the CDR3 is TGTGCCAGCAGCGACAGCAGCGCGGGGGGCGCGAAAGGCTACACCTTC.

This clone was observed a few times. The V gene is TRBV10-3, the J gene TRBJ2-1; perhaps TRBD1 as D (6 bases). V was shortened by 7 bases and J by 7 bases, with 17 bases between the two germline ends. The germline gives CDR1 ENHRY, CDR2 SYGVKD. The CDR3 is 14 residues long. The CDR3 reads CAITDPGEGNEQFF. For the CDR3, the DNA is TGTGCCATCACGGATCCAGGGGAAGGAAATGAGCAGTTCTTC.

This chain joins TRBV27 and TRBJ2-3, with TRBD2 matching over 11 bases. J lost 3 bases, V lost 7 bases, and 3 bases had no gene match. There are 14 residues in the CDR3. Germline V gene lookup returns CDR1 MNHEY and CDR2 SMNVEV (reference sequence). CDR3: CASTTSGATDTQYF. For the CDR3, the DNA is TGTGCCAGCACGACTAGCGGGGCAACAGATACGCAGTATTTT.

This clone is a singleton in its sample. The V call is TRBV7-9, the J call TRBJ1-2; 7 bases agree with TRBD1. CDR1 SEHNR and CDR2 FQNEAQ come from the germline V gene (reference sequence). Losses at the gene ends were 5 bases for V and 8 bases for J; bases not matched to a gene: 14. The CDR3 has 15 amino acids. The CDR3 region is CASSPWTGTVGGYTF. Here the CDR3 DNA reads TGTGCCAGCAGCCCTTGGACAGGAACCGTCGGGGGCTACACCTTC.